This is a list of T cell receptor beta chains from one sample in a study of cytomegalovirus exposure and HLA in healthy donors. Sequenced by immunoSEQ multiplex PCR; TCRdb stores in-frame clones only, minus some. This table has about 220,000 clones, 76% appearing once. Sequenced sample: PBMCs. These TCRs come from a man between 18 and 35 years old in good health and CMV-seronegative. Both conserved end residues are part of each CDR3. The D gene is left open where the match is weak. Clone sizes are given selectively: once, few, many, or a class where the clone is expanded.

clone size	J gene	V gene	D gene	CDR3 protein	CDR3 DNA
.	TRBJ1-4	TRBV15	.	CATTKTGATNEKLFF	TGTGCCACCACCAAAACGGGGGCAACTAATGAAAAACTGTTTTTT
few	TRBJ2-7	TRBV5-1	TRBD2	CASSLQAGGISYEQYF	TGCGCCAGCAGCCTCCAAGCGGGAGGGATCTCCTACGAGCAGTACTTC
.	TRBJ2-5	TRBV21-1	.	CASSKGGRGLETQYF	TGTGCCAGCAGCAAAGGTGGTAGGGGGCTTGAGACCCAGTACTTC
.	TRBJ2-1	TRBV29-1	.	CSVEATGGENPSYNEQFF	TGCAGCGTTGAAGCAACAGGAGGGGAGAACCCCTCCTACAATGAGCAGTTCTTC
few	TRBJ1-2	TRBV29-1	.	CSVEGSGGGYTF	TGCAGCGTTGAAGGGTCGGGGGGCGGCTACACCTTC
few	TRBJ2-2	TRBV27	.	CASSLGLSTGELFF	TGTGCCAGCAGTTTAGGCCTCTCGACCGGGGAGCTGTTTTTT
.	TRBJ1-2	TRBV7-9	TRBD1	CASSPRDRGVYGYTF	TGTGCCAGCAGCCCACGGGACAGGGGCGTATATGGCTACACCTTC
few	TRBJ1-2	TRBV18	.	CASSPETVINYGYTF	TGTGCCAGCTCACCTGAGACAGTTATTAACTATGGCTACACCTTC
few	TRBJ1-4	TRBV5-4	.	CASSRGVAGPLNEKLFF	TGTGCCAGCAGTCGGGGGGTGGCAGGGCCCCTTAATGAAAAACTGTTTTTT
.	TRBJ2-1	TRBV10-3	.	CAIKLRELGNEQFF	TGTGCCATCAAGTTGAGGGAATTAGGGAATGAGCAGTTCTTC
.	TRBJ2-7	TRBV19	TRBD1	CASSFRTGTYEQYF	TGTGCCAGTAGTTTTCGGACAGGGACATACGAGCAGTACTTC
.	TRBJ2-7	TRBV6-1	TRBD1	CASRATGVGEQYF	TGTGCCAGCAGGGCGACAGGGGTGGGCGAGCAGTACTTC
.	TRBJ1-1	TRBV11-2	.	CASSLLLNTEAFF	TGTGCCAGCAGCCTACTTCTGAACACTGAAGCTTTCTTT
.	TRBJ1-1	TRBV7-9	.	CASSFVQGTEAFF	TGTGCCAGCAGCTTTGTGCAGGGTACTGAAGCTTTCTTT
few	TRBJ1-3	TRBV9	TRBD1	CASSPRTGFFSGNTIYF	TGTGCCAGCAGCCCCCGGACAGGGTTCTTCTCTGGAAACACCATATATTTT
once	TRBJ1-1	TRBV7-3	.	CASSLQGSGEAFF	TGTGCCAGCAGCTTACAGGGTTCGGGGGAGGCTTTCTTT
.	TRBJ2-1	TRBV10-1	.	CASAQRDNEQFF	TGCGCCAGCGCCCAGCGGGACAATGAGCAGTTCTTC